This T cell receptor beta chain comes out of a study of blood T cells in healthy people across ages. Study context: Capturing about one barcoded beta molecule per two T cells was achieved by template switching. Study-wide results and limits: With age, beta diversity per million T cells declined roughly linearly, significantly by around 43.

PCR was performed a second time for about 7 to 12 cycles using a sample-barcoded 5' primer and a J-beta primer mix. A template-switch adaptor that had 12 random nucleotides put a tag on each cDNA molecule. Each CDR3 protein is one row after TCRdb ran MiXCR on the 5' RACE reads. The repertoire holds about 1.4 million distinct CDR3 sequences, with roughly 59% as singletons. On this clonotype: The antigen is not known.

CDR1 is SEHNR and CDR2 is FQNEAQ in the germline V gene (reference sequence). This CDR3 contains 13 residues. Trimming shortened V by 5 bases and J by 3 bases, and 11 bases separated the two germline ends. Donor samples were obtained from healthy Caucasian individuals from Russia, aged about 6 to 95. The chain is built from TRBV7-9 and TRBJ2-7; D not resolved. The sequence derives from a man between 18 and 35 years old in good health. Sequencing was carried out using blood. CDR3 sequence reads: CASSHPSNYEQYF. The CDR3 DNA reads TGTGCCAGCAGCCACCCGTCCAACTACGAGCAGTACTTC.